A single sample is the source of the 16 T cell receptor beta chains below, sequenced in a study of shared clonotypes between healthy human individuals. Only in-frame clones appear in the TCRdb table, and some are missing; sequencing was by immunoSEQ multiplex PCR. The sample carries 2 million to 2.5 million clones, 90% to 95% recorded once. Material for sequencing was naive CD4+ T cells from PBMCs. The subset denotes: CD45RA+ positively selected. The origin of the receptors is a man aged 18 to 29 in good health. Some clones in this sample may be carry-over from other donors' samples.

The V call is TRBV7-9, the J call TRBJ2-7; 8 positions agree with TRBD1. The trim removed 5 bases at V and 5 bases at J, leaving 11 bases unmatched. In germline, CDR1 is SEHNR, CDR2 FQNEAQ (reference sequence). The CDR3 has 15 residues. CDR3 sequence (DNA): TGTGCCAGCAGCCTTGACCGGACAGGGCCCGACGAGCAGTACTTC. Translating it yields CASSLDRTGPDEQYF. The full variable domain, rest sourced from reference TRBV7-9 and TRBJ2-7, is DTGVSQNPRHKITKRGQNVTFRCDPISEHNRLYWYRQTLGQGPEFLTYFQNEAQLEKSRLLSDRFSAERPKGSFSTLEIQRTEQGDSAMYLCASSLDRTGPDEQYFGPGTRLTVT.

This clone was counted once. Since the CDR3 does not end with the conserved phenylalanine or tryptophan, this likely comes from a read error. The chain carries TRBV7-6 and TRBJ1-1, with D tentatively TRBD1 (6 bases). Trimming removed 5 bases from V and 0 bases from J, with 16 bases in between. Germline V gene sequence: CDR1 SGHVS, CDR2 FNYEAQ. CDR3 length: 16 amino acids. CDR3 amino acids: CASSLDLGHLNTEAFS. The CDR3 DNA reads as TGTGCCAGCAGCCTTGACTTGGGACACCTGAACACTGAAGCTTTCTCT.

CDR3 DNA: TGTGCCAGCAGCAAGGTCGGGGTGAATGAGCAGTTCTTC. It translates to CASSKVGVNEQFF. The rearrangement uses TRBV7-3 and TRBJ2-1; perhaps TRBD2 as D (5 bases). The CDR3 is 13 amino acids. CDR1 and CDR2 from the germline V gene are SGHTA and FQGTGA. The ends were cut back, 5 bases at V and 7 bases at J, with 12 bases in the middle.

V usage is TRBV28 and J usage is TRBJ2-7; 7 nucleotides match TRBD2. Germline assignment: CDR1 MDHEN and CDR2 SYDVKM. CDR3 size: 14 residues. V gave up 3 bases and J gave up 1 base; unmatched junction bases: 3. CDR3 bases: TGTGCCAGCAGTTTGCGGGAGAAATCCTACGAGCAGTACTTC. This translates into CASSLREKSYEQYF. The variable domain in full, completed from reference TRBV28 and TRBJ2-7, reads DVKVTQSSRYLVKRTGEKVFLECVQDMDHENMFWYRQDPGLGLRLIYFSYDVKMKEKGDIPEGYSVSREKKERFSLILESASTNQTSMYLCASSLREKSYEQYFGPGTRLTVT.

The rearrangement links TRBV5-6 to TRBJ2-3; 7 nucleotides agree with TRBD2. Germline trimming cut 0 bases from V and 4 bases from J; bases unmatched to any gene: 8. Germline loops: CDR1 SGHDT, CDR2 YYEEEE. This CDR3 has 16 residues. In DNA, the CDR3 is TGTGCCAGCAGCTTGGTCGGGGGAAGCGGGGCAGATACGCAGTATTTT. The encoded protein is CASSLVGGSGADTQYF.

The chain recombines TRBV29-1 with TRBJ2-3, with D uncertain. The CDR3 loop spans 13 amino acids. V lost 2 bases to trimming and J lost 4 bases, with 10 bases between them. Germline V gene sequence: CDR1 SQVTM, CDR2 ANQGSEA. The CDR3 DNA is TGCAGCGTTGAATGGCGTCTCGCAGATACGCAGTATTTT. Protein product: CSVEWRLADTQYF.

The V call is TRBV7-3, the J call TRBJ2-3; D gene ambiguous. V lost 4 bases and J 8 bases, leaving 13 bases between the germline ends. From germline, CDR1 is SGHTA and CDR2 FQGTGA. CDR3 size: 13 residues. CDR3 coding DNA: TGTGCCAGCAGCTACAGACCTCTGTTTACGCAGTATTTT. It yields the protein CASSYRPLFTQYF.

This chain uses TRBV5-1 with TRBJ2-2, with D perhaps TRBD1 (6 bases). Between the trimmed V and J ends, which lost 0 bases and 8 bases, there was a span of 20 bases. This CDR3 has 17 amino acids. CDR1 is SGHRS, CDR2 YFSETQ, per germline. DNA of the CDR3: TGCGCCAGCAGCTTGGATAGTAGCCGTGTTGGGACAGGGGAGCTGTTTTTT. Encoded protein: CASSLDSSRVGTGELFF.

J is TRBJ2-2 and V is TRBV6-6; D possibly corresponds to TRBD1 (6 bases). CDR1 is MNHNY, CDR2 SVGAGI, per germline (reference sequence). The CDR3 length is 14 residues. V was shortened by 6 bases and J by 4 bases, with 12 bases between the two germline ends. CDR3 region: CASRTTGSTGELFF. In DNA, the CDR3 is TGTGCCAGCAGGACGACAGGTAGCACCGGGGAGCTGTTTTTT.

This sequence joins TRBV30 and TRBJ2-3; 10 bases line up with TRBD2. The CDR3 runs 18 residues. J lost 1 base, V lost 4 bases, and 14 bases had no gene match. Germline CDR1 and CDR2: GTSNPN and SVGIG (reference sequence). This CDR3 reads CAWNWGTSGKWGTDTQYF. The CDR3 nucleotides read TGTGCCTGGAACTGGGGAACTAGCGGGAAGTGGGGCACAGATACGCAGTATTTT.

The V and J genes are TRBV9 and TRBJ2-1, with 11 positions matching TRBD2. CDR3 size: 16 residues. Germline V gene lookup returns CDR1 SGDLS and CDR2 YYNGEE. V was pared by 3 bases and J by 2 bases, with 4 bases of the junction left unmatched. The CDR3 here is CASSDGTSGAYNEQFF. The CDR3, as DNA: TGTGCCAGCAGCGACGGGACTAGCGGAGCCTACAATGAGCAGTTCTTC.

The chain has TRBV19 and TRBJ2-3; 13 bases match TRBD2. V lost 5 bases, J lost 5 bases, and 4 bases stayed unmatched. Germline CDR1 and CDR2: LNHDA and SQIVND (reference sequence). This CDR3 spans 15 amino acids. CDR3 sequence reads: CASSAGTSGIDTQYF. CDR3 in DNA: TGTGCCAGTAGTGCCGGGACTAGCGGGATAGATACGCAGTATTTT.

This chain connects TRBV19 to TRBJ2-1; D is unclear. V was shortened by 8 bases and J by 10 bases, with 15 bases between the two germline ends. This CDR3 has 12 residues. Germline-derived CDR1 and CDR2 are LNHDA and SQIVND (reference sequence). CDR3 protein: CASGESFQEQFF. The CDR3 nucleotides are TGTGCCAGTGGGGAAAGTTTCCAGGAGCAGTTCTTC.

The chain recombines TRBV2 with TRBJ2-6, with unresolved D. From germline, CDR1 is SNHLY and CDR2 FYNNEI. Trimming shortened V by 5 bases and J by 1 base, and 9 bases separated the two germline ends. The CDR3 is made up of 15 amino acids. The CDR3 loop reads CASSLIYSGANVLTF. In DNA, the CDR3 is TGTGCCAGCAGTCTGATCTATTCTGGGGCCAACGTCCTGACTTTC.

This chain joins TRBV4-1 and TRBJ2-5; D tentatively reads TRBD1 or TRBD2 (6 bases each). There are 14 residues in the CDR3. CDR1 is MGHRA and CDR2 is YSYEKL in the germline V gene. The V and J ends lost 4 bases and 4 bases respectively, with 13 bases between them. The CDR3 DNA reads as TGCGCCAGCAGCCCCACGGGGGCGCTAGAGACCCAGTACTTC. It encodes CASSPTGALETQYF.

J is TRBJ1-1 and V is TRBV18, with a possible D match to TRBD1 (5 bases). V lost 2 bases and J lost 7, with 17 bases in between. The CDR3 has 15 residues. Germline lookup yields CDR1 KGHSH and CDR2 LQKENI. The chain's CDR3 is CASSPMLRGTGEAFF. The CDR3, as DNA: TGTGCCAGCTCACCAATGTTGCGGGGGACGGGTGAAGCTTTCTTT.